This T cell receptor beta chain was found in a study of patients and donors after allogeneic stem cell transplantation. This clonotype showed up just a few times. TCRdb re-called the RT-PCR reads through MiXCR, storing one row per CDR3 protein. The sample has some 40,000 distinct CDR3 sequences; over 25% are singletons. This CDR3 is built from 16 residues. Trimming left V 7 bases short and J 6 bases short, with 21 bases between. Material for sequencing was blood, either unsorted or a sorted T cell fraction (not recorded which). This clonotype was sampled from a human donor who was either an allogeneic HSCT recipient or a stem cell or donor lymphocyte infusion donor (not recorded which). It is not recorded whose cells these are; they may come from a transplant donor. The chain uses TRBV12-3 or TRBV12-4 and TRBJ2-2; D ambiguous. DNA for the CDR3: TGTGCCAGCACCCCCCGCTCCCCTCCGTGGGCCGGGGAGCTGTTTTTT. Translating it yields CASTPRSPPWAGELFF.